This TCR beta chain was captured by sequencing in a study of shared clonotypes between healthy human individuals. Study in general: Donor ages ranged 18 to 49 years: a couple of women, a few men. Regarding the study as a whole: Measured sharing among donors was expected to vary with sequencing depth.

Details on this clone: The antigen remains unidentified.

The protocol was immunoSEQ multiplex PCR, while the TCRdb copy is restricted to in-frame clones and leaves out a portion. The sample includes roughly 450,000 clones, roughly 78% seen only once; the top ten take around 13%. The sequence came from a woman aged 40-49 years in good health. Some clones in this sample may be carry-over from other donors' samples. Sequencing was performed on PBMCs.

The CDR3 sequence: CASSSGNTIYF. CDR3 bases: TGTGCCAGCAGCTCCGGAAACACCATATATTTT. The genes are TRBV7-3 and TRBJ1-3; no definite D call. V lost 4 bases and J lost 4, with 2 bases in between. This CDR3 spans 11 amino acids. In germline, CDR1 is SGHTA, CDR2 FQGTGA.